This paragraph covers one TCR beta chain sequence. This clone was observed at least ten times. The target of this receptor is not known. No base quality values were provided; no much bigger clone lies one nucleotide off. TCRbeta CDR3 regions were amplified from genomic DNA by means of the immunoSEQ Assay, a bias-controlled multiplex PCR. Per the authors' processing: Within the assay, amplification of reference gene primers was used to estimate how many nucleated cells each sample contained. To quantify the absolute abundance of each unique TCRbeta CDR3 rearrangement, sequence reads were collapsed and filtered. For each sample, productive Simpson clonality was calculated as the square root of Simpson's diversity index across productive rearrangements. In its TCRdb copy, this immuneACCESS table keeps in-frame sequences only and misses some clones. Where compared with another copy, unresolved V genes explain less than half of these, and the others have no known cause. V, J and clone size were drawn from that table, and D and trimming were deduced from the DNA. The sample table contains some 90,000 clones; only one count was recorded for around four fifths of them. The ten largest clonotypes hold 11% of the sample.

Unmatched junction bases come to 4, with V trimmed by 6 bases and J by 1 base. The germline V gene encodes CDR1 MDHEN and CDR2 SYDVKM. The CDR3 numbers 14 residues from cysteine through phenylalanine. The retained sequence is limited to the CDR3, 42 bases, with the frame set at the first base. These data belong to a study of blood T cell repertoires in COVID-19 (dated by TCRdb to between 2020 and 2021). Turning to the overall study: Samples from collaborators originated in the United States, Italy and Spain and spanned both the acute and convalescent phases of COVID-19. The prospective study material was composed of cDNA or gDNA derived from T cells, B-cell-depleted T cells, or PBMCs. Subjects who had been exposed to COVID-19, were actively infected with it, or had recovered from it provided the deeply sampled blood TCRbeta repertoires that made up the dataset. The repertoires were released in a freely available public database meant as a resource for research on the immune response to SARS-CoV-2. The samples were drawn from the first 160 participants of the ongoing ImmuneRACE study and from 1,254 subjects provided by 6 global collaborators. Sample metadata almost always included a de-identified subject ID, COVID-19 status, age in years and sex. Where available, HLA class I and class II types were obtained from metadata supplied by the sample provider rather than from assay-based typing.

Each collaborating institution followed its own protocols to collect whole blood in K2EDTA tubes. For TCRbeta analysis, collaborators shipped samples in one of three forms: frozen whole blood, isolated PBMCs, or DNA extracted from either of those sample types. The paper as a whole reports these results and caveats: Clinical and demographic metadata were provided uncurated, with the amount varying by source and participant.

Sample: peripheral blood. This TCR was sampled from a human donor in a cohort sampled during active COVID-19. The V gene is TRBV28 and the J gene is TRBJ2-7; 9 of the junction bases match TRBD2. The CDR3 protein: CASRASGVSYEQYF. The DNA reads as follows: TGTGCCAGCAGGGCTAGCGGGGTTTCCTACGAGCAGTACTTC.